A single sample gave rise to the 17 T cell receptor beta chains below, sequenced in a study of T-cell memory formation after mild COVID-19. Via MiXCR, TCRdb re-called the 5' RACE reads, giving one row per CDR3 protein. The table records approximately 46,000 distinct CDR3 sequences, over 6.5% of them present only once. Sequences were obtained from PBMCs or a T cell subset sorted from them (not recorded which). All receptors derive from an adult who had mild COVID-19 (a few samples of this study predate the infection). Cell type and time point are not known.

This clonotype was recorded many times. V is TRBV5-4 and J is TRBJ2-1; 9 bases match TRBD1. CDR1 is SGHNT, CDR2 YYREEE, per germline (reference sequence). This CDR3 region has 14 residues. With V trimmed by 4 bases and J by 8 bases, 7 bases remained unmatched. CDR3 protein: CASSQGTGTDEQFF. The CDR3 DNA sequence: TGTGCCAGCAGCCAAGGGACAGGGACCGATGAGCAGTTCTTC.

The chain is built from TRBV11-2 and TRBJ2-7; a weak D match, TRBD2 (6 bases). This CDR3 comprises 14 residues. CDR1 and CDR2 from the germline V gene are SGHAT and FQNNGV. V was clipped by 5 bases and J by 0 bases, with 11 bases between them. The CDR3 bases are TGTGCCAGCAGCCGCGGGGTAAGCTCCTACGAGCAGTACTTC. Its protein product is CASSRGVSSYEQYF.

This clonotype has a count of ten or more. The chain joins TRBV9 to TRBJ2-5; 9 bases agree with TRBD1. This CDR3 comprises 15 residues. Germline CDR1 and CDR2: SGDLS and YYNGEE. With 3 bases clipped from V and 5 bases from J, the junction kept 8 bases outside the gene matches. CDR3 nucleotide sequence: TGTGCCAGCAGCGCCTCCGGGACAGGGCGGGAGACCCAGTACTTC. Amino acids: CASSASGTGRETQYF.

This clonotype is labeled as medium-sized. The J gene is TRBJ2-3, the V gene TRBV29-1; D unclear. The CDR3 totals 12 residues. Germline V lookup: CDR1 SQVTM, CDR2 ANQGSEA. Trimming cost V 2 bases and J 0 bases, with 3 bases left between them. Here the CDR3 reads CSVEQSTDTQYF. CDR3 in DNA: TGCAGCGTTGAACAGAGCACAGATACGCAGTATTTT.

V and J are TRBV7-8 and TRBJ2-7; no firm D call. V was trimmed by 2 bases and J by 6 bases, leaving 5 bases between them. CDR3 length: 11 residues. Germline CDR1 is SGHVS and CDR2 is FQNEAQ. This chain's CDR3 is CASSLIGEQYF. The CDR3, as DNA: TGTGCCAGCAGCTTAATCGGCGAGCAGTACTTC.

This clonotype was detected ten times or more. The chain is built from TRBV12-3 or TRBV12-4 and TRBJ2-7; TRBD2 matches at 12 bases. After removal of 2 bases from V and 5 bases from J, the junction contained 1 base not matched to a gene. The CDR3 spans 14 residues. CDR3 in DNA: TGTGCCAGCAGTTTAACTAGCGGGGGGAACGAGCAGTACTTC. Translating it yields CASSLTSGGNEQYF.

This clonotype was counted ten times or more. V gene TRBV4-2 combines with J gene TRBJ1-4, with no clear D. V lost 0 bases to trimming and J lost 4 bases, with 15 bases between them. Germline CDR1 LGHNA, CDR2 YNFKEQ. The CDR3 contains 17 residues. CDR3 bases: TGTGCCAGCAGCCAAGAACACCGGGCCCGACGTAATGAAAAACTGTTTTTT. Translated: CASSQEHRARRNEKLFF.

As to this clonotype: A much larger clone is a single base away; this may be a read error. The chain links TRBV5-6 to TRBJ2-7, with D possibly TRBD1 on 5 matching bases. Germline CDR1 reads SGHDT; CDR2 reads YYEEEE. The CDR3 totals 12 residues. The CDR3 nucleotides are TGTACCAGCAGCTCAGGGTTGAGCGAGCAGTACTTC. This codes for CTSSSGLSEQYF.

The V and J genes are TRBV19 and TRBJ1-2; the D gene is possibly TRBD1 (6 bases). The V gene lost 10 bases and the J gene lost 2 bases, with 17 bases spanning the gap. The CDR3 spans 14 residues. Germline-derived CDR1 and CDR2 are LNHDA and SQIVND (reference sequence). CDR3 nucleotides: TGTGCCACCAAGATGGACAGCACGAACTATGGCTACACCTTC. Translated, it gives CATKMDSTNYGYTF.

This clonotype was observed a handful of times. The gene calls are TRBV4-3 and TRBJ1-4; D is possibly TRBD1 (6 bases). With 3 bases removed from V and 4 bases from J, the gap between germline ends came to 12 bases. This CDR3 has 15 amino acids. Germline V gives CDR1 LGHNA, CDR2 YSLEER. CDR3 bases: TGCGCCAGCAGCCAGAACCAGGGGCTTAATGAAAAACTGTTTTTT. Translation: CASSQNQGLNEKLFF.

This chain uses TRBV6-5 with TRBJ2-7, with 10 bases identical to TRBD1. In germline, CDR1 is MNHEY, CDR2 SVGAGI. The CDR3 extends over 15 amino acids. The ends lost 5 bases at V and 5 bases at J; junction bases unmatched: 9. The chain's CDR3 is CASSPAGTGVHEQYF. The CDR3 region has the DNA TGTGCCAGCAGTCCCGCAGGGACAGGGGTCCACGAGCAGTACTTC.

The chain is built from TRBV5-5 and TRBJ1-2; 7 bases map to TRBD1. V lost 4 bases and J lost 1; bases outside the gene matches: 10. The CDR3 spans 16 residues. CDR1 is SGHKS, CDR2 YYEKEE, per germline (reference sequence). The CDR3 is CASSDEEGGINYGYTF. CDR3 coding DNA: TGTGCCAGCAGCGACGAGGAAGGGGGCATTAACTATGGCTACACCTTC. Variable domain in full (rest from reference TRBV5-5 and TRBJ1-2): DAGVTQSPTHLIKTRGQQVTLRCSPISGHKSVSWYQQVLGQGPQFIFQYYEKEERGRGNFPDRFSARQFPNYSSELNVNALLLGDSALYLCASSDEEGGINYGYTFGSGTRLTVV.

This chain uses TRBV6-2 or TRBV6-3 with TRBJ2-2; 8 bases are shared with TRBD1. This CDR3 is 16 amino acids long. Germline CDR1 reads MNHEY; CDR2 reads SVGEGT. Trimming at V came to 6 bases and at J to 4 bases, leaving 10 bases not matched to a gene. The CDR3 here is CASRNPGQALTGELFF. CDR3 nucleotides: TGTGCCAGCAGAAATCCGGGACAGGCCCTCACCGGGGAGCTGTTTTTT.

This clonotype was observed many times. This chain uses TRBV5-1 with TRBJ1-1; no reliable D call. Looked up from germline, CDR1 is SGHRS and CDR2 is YFSETQ. V was clipped by 4 bases and J by 3 bases, with 10 bases between them. CDR3 length equals 13 residues. The CDR3 region has the DNA TGCGCCAGCAGCCCTACTTCGGACACTGAAGCTTTCTTT. The encoded protein is CASSPTSDTEAFF.

This clonotype was seen ten or more times. This chain uses TRBV20-1 with TRBJ2-5; D unclear. The V gene's germline CDR1 is DFQATT and CDR2 SNEGSKA (reference sequence). The CDR3 runs to 14 residues. Trimming stripped 3 bases from V and 1 base from J, with 12 bases between. DNA for the CDR3: TGCAGTGCTAGGGTTGTTGTTAGCCAAGAGACCCAGTACTTC. Residues: CSARVVVSQETQYF.

This clonotype was counted many times. The CDR3, as DNA: TGTGCCAGCAGCCTGACAGGGGGGGGCACTGAAGCTTTCTTT. It is translated as CASSLTGGGTEAFF. The chain combines TRBV7-6 with TRBJ1-1, with 9 nucleotides matching TRBD1. The CDR3 consists of 14 residues. The germline V gene encodes CDR1 SGHVS and CDR2 FNYEAQ. The junction had 5 bases not matched to a gene; V was cut back by 5 bases and J by 4 bases.

CDR3 in DNA: TGTGCCAGCTCACCAGACAGGGTGGGGAACATTCAGTACTTC. This codes for CASSPDRVGNIQYF. The V and J genes are TRBV18 and TRBJ2-4; 7 bases map to TRBD1. The ends lost 2 bases at V and 7 bases at J; junction bases unmatched: 5. This CDR3 is built from 14 residues. Germline assignment: CDR1 KGHSH and CDR2 LQKENI. The whole variable domain, remainder taken from reference TRBV18 and TRBJ2-4, is NAGVMQNPRHLVRRRGQEARLRCSPMKGHSHVYWYRQLPEEGLKFMVYLQKENIIDESGMPKERFSAEFPKEGPSILRIQQVVRGDSAAYFCASSPDRVGNIQYFGAGTRLSVL.